At least ten counts were recorded for the clone carrying this T cell receptor beta chain. This sample stems from a study of human T cells and chemical hapten exposure. About the research overall: Across its approximately 25 weeks, the study gave patients weekly diphenylcyclopropenone doses to the scalp. A patient group, mainly female, showed alopecia areata, totalis or universalis.

Original processing methods: Counting gave a median of around 100,000 TCRs per sample, with values ranging from roughly 23,224 to 700,000. TCRdb reanalysed the RACE reads using MiXCR and keeps one entry per CDR3 protein. TCRdb's processing, not the study's, gives the V and J calls here. The table includes about 40,000 distinct CDR3 sequences, 3.3% detected once. This CDR3 region has 14 residues. Germline CDR1 DFQATT, CDR2 SNEGSKA (reference sequence). With V trimmed by 5 bases and J by 5 bases, 5 bases remained unmatched. Sample time point: patch test 2, 6 weeks after DPC sensitization. Treatment in this sample: therapeutic diphenylcyclopropenone sensitization with weekly scalp DPC. Only after blood had been drawn was each patch test applied.

V and J are TRBV20-1 and TRBJ1-5; 11 bases align to TRBD1. This sequence originates from a man aged 40-50 years with alopecia areata. Some clones in this sample may be carry-over from other donors' samples. Sample: whole blood, taken in connection with sensitization to the hapten diphenylcyclopropenone (DPC). CDR3 loop: CSARRGQGDQPQHF. In DNA, the CDR3 is TGCAGTGCTCGAAGGGGACAGGGGGATCAGCCCCAGCATTTT.